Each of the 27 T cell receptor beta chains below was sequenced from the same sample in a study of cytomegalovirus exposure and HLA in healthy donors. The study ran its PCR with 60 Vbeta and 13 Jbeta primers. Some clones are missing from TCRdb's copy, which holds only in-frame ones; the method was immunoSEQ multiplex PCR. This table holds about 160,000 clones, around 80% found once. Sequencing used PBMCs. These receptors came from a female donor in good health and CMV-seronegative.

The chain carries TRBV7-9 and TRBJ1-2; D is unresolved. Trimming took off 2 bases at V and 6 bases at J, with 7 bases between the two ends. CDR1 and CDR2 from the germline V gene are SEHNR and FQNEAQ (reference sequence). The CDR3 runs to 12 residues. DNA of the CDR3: TGTGCCAGCAGCTTATCGGCGGATGGCTACACCTTC. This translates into CASSLSADGYTF. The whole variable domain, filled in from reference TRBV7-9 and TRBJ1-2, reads DTGVSQNPRHKITKRGQNVTFRCDPISEHNRLYWYRQTLGQGPEFLTYFQNEAQLEKSRLLSDRFSAERPKGSFSTLEIQRTEQGDSAMYLCASSLSADGYTFGSGTRLTVV.

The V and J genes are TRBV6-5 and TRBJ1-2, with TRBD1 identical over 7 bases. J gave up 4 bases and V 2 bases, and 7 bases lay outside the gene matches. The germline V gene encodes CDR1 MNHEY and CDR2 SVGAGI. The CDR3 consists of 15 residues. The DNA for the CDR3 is TGTGCCAGCAGTTACCTCGGGACAGCTCCCTATGGCTACACCTTC. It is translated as CASSYLGTAPYGYTF.

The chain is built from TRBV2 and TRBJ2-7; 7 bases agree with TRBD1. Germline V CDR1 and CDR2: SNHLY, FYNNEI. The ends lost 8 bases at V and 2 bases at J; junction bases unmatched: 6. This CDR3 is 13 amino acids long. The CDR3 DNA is TGTGCCAGCTTCGGGACAGACACCTACGAGCAGTACTTC. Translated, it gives CASFGTDTYEQYF.

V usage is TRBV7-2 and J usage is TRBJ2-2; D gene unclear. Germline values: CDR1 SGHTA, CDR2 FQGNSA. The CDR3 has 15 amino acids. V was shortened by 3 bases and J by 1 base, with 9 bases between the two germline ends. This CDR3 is CASSFQPQNTGELFF. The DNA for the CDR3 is TGTGCCAGCAGCTTTCAACCACAGAACACCGGGGAGCTGTTTTTT.

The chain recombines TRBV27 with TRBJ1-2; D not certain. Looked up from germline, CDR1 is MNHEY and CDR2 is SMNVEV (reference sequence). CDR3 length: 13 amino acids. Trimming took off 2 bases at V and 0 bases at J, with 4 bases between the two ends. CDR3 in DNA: TGTGCCAGCAGTTTAACAGCTAACTATGGCTACACCTTC. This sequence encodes CASSLTANYGYTF.

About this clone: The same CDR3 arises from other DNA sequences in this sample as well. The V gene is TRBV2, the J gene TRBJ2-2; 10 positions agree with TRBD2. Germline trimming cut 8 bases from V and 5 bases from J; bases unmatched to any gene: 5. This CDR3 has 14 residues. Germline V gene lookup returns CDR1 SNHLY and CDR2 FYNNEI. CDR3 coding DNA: TGTGCCAGCGAGCGGGAGGGCCGGACCGGGGAGCTGTTTTTT. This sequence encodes CASEREGRTGELFF.

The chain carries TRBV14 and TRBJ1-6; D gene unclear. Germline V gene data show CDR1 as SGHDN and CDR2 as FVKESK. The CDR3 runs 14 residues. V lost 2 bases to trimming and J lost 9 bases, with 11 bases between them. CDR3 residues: CASSQRGKSSPLHF. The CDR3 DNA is TGTGCCAGCAGCCAAAGAGGGAAATCTTCACCCCTCCACTTT.

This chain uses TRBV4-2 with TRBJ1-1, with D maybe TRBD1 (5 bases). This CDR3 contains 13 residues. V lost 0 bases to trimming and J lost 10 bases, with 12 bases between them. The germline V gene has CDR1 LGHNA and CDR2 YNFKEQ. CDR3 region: CASSQDPARVAFF. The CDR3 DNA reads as TGTGCCAGCAGCCAAGATCCGGCCAGGGTAGCTTTCTTT.

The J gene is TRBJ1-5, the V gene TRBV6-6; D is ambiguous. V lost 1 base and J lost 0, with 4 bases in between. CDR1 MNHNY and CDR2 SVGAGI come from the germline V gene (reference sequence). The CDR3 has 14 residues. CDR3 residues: CASSYLASNQPQHF. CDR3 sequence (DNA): TGTGCCAGCAGTTACTTGGCTAGCAATCAGCCCCAGCATTTT.

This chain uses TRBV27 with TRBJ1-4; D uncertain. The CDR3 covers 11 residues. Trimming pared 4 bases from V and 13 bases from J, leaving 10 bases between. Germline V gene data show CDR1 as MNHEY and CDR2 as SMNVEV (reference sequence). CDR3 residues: CASSSNGGLFF. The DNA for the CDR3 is TGTGCCAGCAGTTCGAACGGAGGACTGTTTTTT.

The CDR3 here is CASSDSLGAGDTQYF. The CDR3 DNA reads TGTGCCAGCAGTGACAGTTTAGGAGCCGGAGATACGCAGTATTTT. V usage is TRBV2 and J usage is TRBJ2-3; D gene unclear. Germline CDR1 reads SNHLY; CDR2 reads FYNNEI. Between the trimmed V and J ends, which lost 3 bases and 5 bases, there was a span of 15 bases. The CDR3 consists of 15 residues.

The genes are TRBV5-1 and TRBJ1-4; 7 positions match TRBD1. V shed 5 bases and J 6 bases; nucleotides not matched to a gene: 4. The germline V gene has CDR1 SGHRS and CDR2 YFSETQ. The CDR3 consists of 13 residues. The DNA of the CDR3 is TGCGCCAGCAGAGGGGGCGAGGATGAAAAACTGTTTTTT. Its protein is CASRGGEDEKLFF.

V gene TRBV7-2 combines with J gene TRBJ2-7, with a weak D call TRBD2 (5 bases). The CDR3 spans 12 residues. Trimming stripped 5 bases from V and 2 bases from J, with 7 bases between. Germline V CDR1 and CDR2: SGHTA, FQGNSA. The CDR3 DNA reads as TGTGCCAGCAGCATCGGGGCCTACGAGCAGTACTTC. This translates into CASSIGAYEQYF.

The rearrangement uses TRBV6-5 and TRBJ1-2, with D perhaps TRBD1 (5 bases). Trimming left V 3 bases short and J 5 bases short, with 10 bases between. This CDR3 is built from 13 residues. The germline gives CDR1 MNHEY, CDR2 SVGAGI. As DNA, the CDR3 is TGTGCCAGCAGTTATACGACAGCTTATGGCTACACCTTC. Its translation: CASSYTTAYGYTF.

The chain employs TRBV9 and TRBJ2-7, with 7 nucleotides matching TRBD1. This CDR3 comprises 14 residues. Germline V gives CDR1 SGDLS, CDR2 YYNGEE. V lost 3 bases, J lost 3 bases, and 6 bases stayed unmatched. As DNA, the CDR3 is TGTGCCAGCAGCGCCACGGGACAGATCTACGAGCAGTACTTC. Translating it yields CASSATGQIYEQYF.

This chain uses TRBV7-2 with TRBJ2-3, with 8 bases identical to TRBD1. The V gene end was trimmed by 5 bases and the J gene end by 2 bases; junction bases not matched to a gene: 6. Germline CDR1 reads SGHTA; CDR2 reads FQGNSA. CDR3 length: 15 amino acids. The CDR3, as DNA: TGTGCCAGCAGCCCATGGACAGGGACCACAGATACGCAGTATTTT. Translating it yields CASSPWTGTTDTQYF.

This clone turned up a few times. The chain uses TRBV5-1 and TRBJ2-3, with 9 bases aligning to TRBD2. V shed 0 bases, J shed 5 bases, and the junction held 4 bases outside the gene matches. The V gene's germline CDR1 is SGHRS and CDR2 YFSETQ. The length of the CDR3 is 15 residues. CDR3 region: CASSLAREGRDTQYF. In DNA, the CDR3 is TGCGCCAGCAGCTTGGCGCGGGAGGGGAGAGATACGCAGTATTTT.

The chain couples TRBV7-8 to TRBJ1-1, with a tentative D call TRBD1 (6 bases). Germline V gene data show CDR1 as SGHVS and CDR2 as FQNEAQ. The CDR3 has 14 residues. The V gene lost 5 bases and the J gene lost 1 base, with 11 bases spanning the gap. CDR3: CASSLQGQNTEAFF. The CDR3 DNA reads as TGTGCCAGCAGCCTGCAGGGACAGAACACTGAAGCTTTCTTT.

The CDR3 coding sequence is TGTGCCAGCAGCTCCCAAACCTACGAGCAGTACTTC. Protein sequence: CASSSQTYEQYF. The rearrangement uses TRBV7-2 and TRBJ2-7; no firm D call. CDR1 is SGHTA, CDR2 FQGNSA, per germline. This CDR3 has 12 residues. V dropped 4 bases and J dropped 2 bases, with 6 bases sitting between them.

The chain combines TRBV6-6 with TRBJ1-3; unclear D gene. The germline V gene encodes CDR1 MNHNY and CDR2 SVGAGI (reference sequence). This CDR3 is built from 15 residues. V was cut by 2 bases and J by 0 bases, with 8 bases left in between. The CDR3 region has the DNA TGTGCCAGCAGTTACGAGGCGGCCTCTGGAAACACCATATATTTT. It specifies CASSYEAASGNTIYF.

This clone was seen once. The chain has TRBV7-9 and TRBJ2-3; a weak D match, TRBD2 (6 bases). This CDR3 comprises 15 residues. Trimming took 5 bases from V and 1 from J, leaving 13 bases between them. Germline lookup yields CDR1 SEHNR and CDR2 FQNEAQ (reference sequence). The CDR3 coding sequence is TGTGCCAGCAGCCCCCTAGCGAGGGGCACAGATACGCAGTATTTT. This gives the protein CASSPLARGTDTQYF.

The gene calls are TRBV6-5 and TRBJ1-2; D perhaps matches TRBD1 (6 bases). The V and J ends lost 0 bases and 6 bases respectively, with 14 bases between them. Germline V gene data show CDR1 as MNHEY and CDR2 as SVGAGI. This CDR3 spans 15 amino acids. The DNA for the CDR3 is TGTGCCAGCAGTTACTCGAGCGGGGGGCTTGATGGCTACACCTTC. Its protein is CASSYSSGGLDGYTF.

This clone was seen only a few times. CDR3 in DNA: TGTGCCAGCAGCATAAACAGGGACGAGCAGTACTTC. Translating gives CASSINRDEQYF. The J gene is TRBJ2-7, the V gene TRBV7-2, with D perhaps matching TRBD1 (6 bases). Deletions cut 5 bases from V and 5 bases from J, with 10 bases between. Germline CDR1 reads SGHTA; CDR2 reads FQGNSA. The CDR3 runs to 12 residues.

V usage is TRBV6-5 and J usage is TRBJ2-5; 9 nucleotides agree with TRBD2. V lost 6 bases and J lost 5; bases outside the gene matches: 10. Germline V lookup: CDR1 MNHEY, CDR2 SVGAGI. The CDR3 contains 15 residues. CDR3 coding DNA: TGTGCCAGCAGCCTAGGCTTCACTAGCGGGGAGACCCAGTACTTC. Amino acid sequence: CASSLGFTSGETQYF.

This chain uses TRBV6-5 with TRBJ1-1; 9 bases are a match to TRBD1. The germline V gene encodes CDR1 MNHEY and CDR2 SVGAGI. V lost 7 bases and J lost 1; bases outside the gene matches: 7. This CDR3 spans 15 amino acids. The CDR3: CASKITGGQNTEAFF. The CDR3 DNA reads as TGTGCCAGCAAAATCACAGGGGGCCAGAACACTGAAGCTTTCTTT.

The CDR3 region has the DNA TGTGCTAGTGGTTTGGTACCAGGCGGGAGGTTCCTCGGGCGCGAGACCCAGTACTTC. Protein: CASGLVPGGRFLGRETQYF. The chain couples TRBV12-5 to TRBJ2-5; 8 nucleotides line up with TRBD2. Germline CDR1 and CDR2: LGHNT and FRNRAP. With V trimmed by 0 bases and J by 5 bases, 17 bases remained unmatched. This CDR3 region has 19 residues.

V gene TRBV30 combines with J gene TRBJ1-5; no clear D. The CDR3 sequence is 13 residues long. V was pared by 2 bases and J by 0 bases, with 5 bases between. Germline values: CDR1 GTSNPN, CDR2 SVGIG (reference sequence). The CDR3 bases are TGTGCCTGGAGTTTCAATAGCAATCAGCCCCAGCATTTT. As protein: CAWSFNSNQPQHF.